Below, 32 T cell receptor beta chains from the same sample are listed, as sequenced in a study of beta chain features in type 1 diabetes. Expressed TCRB transcripts were sequenced because the entire RNA isolate underwent reverse transcription. Generated by immunoSEQ multiplex PCR, the TCRdb table keeps only in-frame clones and is missing some. Of about 160,000 clones listed, approximately 8.7% were seen once; the top ten hold around 0.7%. For these receptors, no antigen is known. General observations from the study: All four CD4+ subsets of Type 1 diabetes patients contained TCRB CDR3s that were moderately but significantly shorter.

Sequencing used central memory CD4+ T cells from blood. These TCRs come from a woman aged 25 to 39 with type 1 diabetes.

This clone was observed a few times. The rearrangement joins TRBV29-1 to TRBJ1-1; 7 bases are shared with TRBD1. In germline, CDR1 is SQVTM, CDR2 ANQGSEA. V lost 6 bases to trimming and J lost 6 bases; unmatched junction nucleotides: 13. The CDR3 extends over 14 amino acids. Here the CDR3 reads CSVQRQGGWAEAFF. CDR3 nucleotides: TGCAGCGTCCAAAGACAGGGAGGTTGGGCTGAAGCTTTCTTT.

The chain's CDR3 is CSVYTPRGGVRSYEQYF. DNA for the CDR3: TGCAGCGTTTATACTCCTCGGGGGGGCGTTCGATCCTACGAGCAGTACTTC. The chain has TRBV29-1 and TRBJ2-7, with TRBD2 matching 8 bases. CDR3 length: 17 amino acids. Looked up from germline, CDR1 is SQVTM and CDR2 is ANQGSEA. The J segment lost 1 base and the V segment lost 5 bases, leaving 16 bases of the junction unmatched.

In this sample, this clone turned up a few times. This sequence joins TRBV28 and TRBJ1-1; possibly TRBD1 for D (6 bases). The ends were cut back, 3 bases at V and 7 bases at J, with 21 bases in the middle. This CDR3 comprises 16 residues. Germline V gene lookup returns CDR1 MDHEN and CDR2 SYDVKM. CDR3 protein: CASSFTSLTGLVEAFF. The CDR3 DNA reads TGTGCCAGCAGTTTTACCTCCCTTACAGGGTTAGTTGAAGCTTTCTTT.

The chain couples TRBV5-1 to TRBJ2-5, with TRBD1 as a possible D gene (7 bases). This CDR3 has 16 amino acids. The V end lost 0 bases, the J end lost 1 base, and 13 bases lay between the germline ends. Germline V gives CDR1 SGHRS, CDR2 YFSETQ. CDR3 residues: CASSLGQGGSQETQYF. The CDR3 DNA reads as TGCGCCAGCAGCTTGGGACAGGGAGGTAGCCAAGAGACCCAGTACTTC.

This clone was detected a few times. The chain employs TRBV7-9 and TRBJ2-3, with TRBD2 matching over 10 bases. Trimming took 7 bases from V and 6 from J; bases not matched to a gene: 7. The germline CDR1 and CDR2 sequences are SEHNR and FQNEAQ (reference sequence). The CDR3 sequence is 14 residues long. The CDR3: CASNDGAGGDTQYF. The CDR3 DNA reads as TGTGCCAGCAACGACGGAGCGGGAGGGGATACGCAGTATTTT.

DNA of the CDR3: TGTGCCAGCAGCTTAAGAGACGGGGGCCAAGAGACCCAGTACTTC. This gives the protein CASSLRDGGQETQYF. This chain joins TRBV7-3 and TRBJ2-5; D may be TRBD2 (6 bases). Trimming took 1 base from V and 1 from J, leaving 10 bases between them. The V gene's germline CDR1 is SGHTA and CDR2 FQGTGA. The CDR3 loop spans 15 amino acids. Based on the CDR3 plus reference TRBV7-3 and TRBJ2-5, the full variable domain is GAGVSQTPSNKVTEKGKYVELRCDPISGHTALYWYRQSLGQGPEFLIYFQGTGAADDSGLPNDRFFAVRPEGSVSTLKIQRTERGDSAVYLCASSLRDGGQETQYFGPGTRLLVL.

The chain joins TRBV18 to TRBJ2-1, with 7 nucleotides matching TRBD2. The CDR3 sequence is 15 residues long. CDR1 and CDR2 from the germline V gene are KGHSH and LQKENI. The junction had 8 bases not matched to a gene; V was cut back by 0 bases and J by 9 bases. Written as DNA, the CDR3 is TGTGCCAGCTCACCACCCGGGACTATTGACGGTGAGCAGTTCTTC. This codes for CASSPPGTIDGEQFF.

The V and J genes are TRBV29-1 and TRBJ2-3, with 7 nucleotides matching TRBD2. This CDR3 region has 13 residues. From germline, CDR1 is SQVTM and CDR2 ANQGSEA. Unmatched junction bases numbered 5, after V lost 6 bases and J lost 2 bases. The chain's CDR3 is CSVASGTTDTQYF. The CDR3 DNA reads as TGCAGCGTCGCGAGCGGGACCACAGATACGCAGTATTTT.

Concerning this clone itself: Other DNA sequences in the sample encode the same CDR3. The chain carries TRBV5-4 and TRBJ2-1; TRBD2 aligns across 8 bases. The trim removed 4 bases at V and 5 bases at J, leaving 8 bases unmatched. This CDR3 contains 15 residues. Per the germline V gene, CDR1 is SGHNT and CDR2 is YYREEE (reference sequence). CDR3 region: CASSLERESHNEQFF. For the CDR3, the DNA is TGTGCCAGCAGCCTTGAGCGGGAGTCCCACAATGAGCAGTTCTTC.

This clone has only a few counts. This chain links TRBV18 with TRBJ2-1; perhaps TRBD2 as D (6 bases). Trimming left V 3 bases short and J 2 bases short, with 8 bases between. Germline CDR1 reads KGHSH; CDR2 reads LQKENI. The CDR3 is made up of 14 amino acids. The DNA of the CDR3 is TGTGCCAGCTCACCGGGAGGAACCTACAATGAGCAGTTCTTC. Translating gives CASSPGGTYNEQFF.

The chain couples TRBV29-1 to TRBJ1-1; 10 bases line up with TRBD1. Germline CDR1 and CDR2: SQVTM and ANQGSEA. The CDR3 runs to 15 residues. Trimming took 1 base from V and 4 from J; bases not matched to a gene: 6. The DNA for the CDR3 is TGCAGCGTTGAAGGGACAGGGGGTGGGACCACTGAAGCTTTCTTT. Residues: CSVEGTGGGTTEAFF. The full variable domain, its missing parts supplied by reference TRBV29-1 and TRBJ1-1, is SAVISQKPSRDICQRGTSLTIQCQVDSQVTMMFWYRQQPGQSLTLIATANQGSEATYESGFVIDKFPISRPNLTFSTLTVSNMSPEDSSIYLCSVEGTGGGTTEAFFGQGTRLTVV.

This chain links TRBV6-6 with TRBJ2-1; 8 bases fit TRBD2. The V gene end was trimmed by 1 base and the J gene end by 10 bases; junction bases not matched to a gene: 6. The CDR3 contains 14 residues. Germline V CDR1 and CDR2: MNHNY, SVGAGI (reference sequence). The CDR3 reads CASSYLGGRSEQFF. The CDR3 bases are TGTGCCAGCAGTTACTTGGGCGGGAGGAGCGAGCAGTTCTTC.

In its sample, this clone was seen a few times. CDR3 sequence reads: CASSVEFVNTEAFF. The CDR3 nucleotides read TGTGCCAGCAGTGTGGAGTTTGTGAACACTGAAGCTTTCTTT. The gene calls are TRBV2 and TRBJ1-1; no clear D gene. Trimming stripped 4 bases from V and 0 bases from J, with 9 bases between. Germline V CDR1 and CDR2: SNHLY, FYNNEI. The CDR3 length is 14 residues. Variable domain in full (rest from reference TRBV2 and TRBJ1-1): EPEVTQTPSHQVTQMGQEVILRCVPISNHLYFYWYRQILGQKVEFLVSFYNNEISEKSEIFDDQFSVERPDGSNFTLKIRSTKLEDSAMYFCASSVEFVNTEAFFGQGTRLTVV.

The table lists this clone with a few counts. V and J are TRBV29-1 and TRBJ2-2; maybe TRBD1 (5 bases). This CDR3 region has 14 residues. Trimming stripped 5 bases from V and 5 bases from J, with 15 bases between. The V gene's germline CDR1 is SQVTM and CDR2 ANQGSEA. Here the CDR3 reads CSVPTGKRTGELFF. CDR3 in DNA: TGCAGCGTTCCTACAGGAAAGAGGACCGGGGAGCTGTTTTTT.

The V and J genes are TRBV19 and TRBJ2-3; 7 positions agree with TRBD2. J lost 8 bases, V lost 4 bases, and 9 bases had no gene match. This CDR3 is 14 amino acids long. Germline CDR1 reads LNHDA; CDR2 reads SQIVND (reference sequence). The CDR3 here is CASSKGGSRITQYF. The CDR3 coding sequence is TGTGCCAGTAGTAAGGGCGGGAGTAGAATTACGCAGTATTTT.

This chain joins TRBV18 and TRBJ2-7, with 8 positions matching TRBD2. The CDR3 totals 15 residues. The V gene end was trimmed by 2 bases and the J gene end by 6 bases; junction bases not matched to a gene: 9. Germline V gene data show CDR1 as KGHSH and CDR2 as LQKENI. CDR3 DNA: TGTGCCAGCTCACCAGGGAGCGGGAGTAGCTTCGAGCAGTACTTC. The encoded protein is CASSPGSGSSFEQYF.

This clone has a handful of counts. This chain connects TRBV30 to TRBJ2-1, with 11 bases matching TRBD2. The CDR3 loop spans 15 amino acids. V lost 2 bases and J lost 7; bases outside the gene matches: 7. Germline V CDR1 and CDR2: GTSNPN, SVGIG (reference sequence). CDR3 protein: CAWSFVAGGRNEQFF. For the CDR3, the DNA is TGTGCCTGGAGTTTTGTAGCGGGAGGGCGGAATGAGCAGTTCTTC.

This clone has only a few counts. The chain employs TRBV30 and TRBJ1-1; a weak D match, TRBD1 (6 bases). This CDR3 is 14 amino acids long. V gave up 0 bases and J gave up 5 bases, with 13 bases separating them. The germline V gene encodes CDR1 GTSNPN and CDR2 SVGIG (reference sequence). The CDR3 DNA reads as TGTGCCTGGAGTGTACAACAGGGTGGAACTGAAGCTTTCTTT. Translated: CAWSVQQGGTEAFF. Looking up the rest from reference TRBV30 and TRBJ1-1 gives the full variable domain: SQTIHQWPATLVQPVGSPLSLECTVEGTSNPNLYWYRQAAGRGLQLLFYSVGIGQISSEVPQNLSASRPQDRQFILSSKKLLLSDSGFYLCAWSVQQGGTEAFFGQGTRLTVV.

The chain carries TRBV29-1 and TRBJ2-2; 7 positions agree with TRBD1. The CDR3 has 14 residues. Germline CDR1 SQVTM, CDR2 ANQGSEA. V shed 4 bases and J 1 base; nucleotides not matched to a gene: 3. CDR3 in amino acids: CSVAAGGNTGELFF. For the CDR3, the DNA is TGCAGCGTTGCCGCAGGGGGGAACACCGGGGAGCTGTTTTTT.

V is TRBV18 and J is TRBJ2-2; 7 bases are shared with TRBD1. Germline V gene data show CDR1 as KGHSH and CDR2 as LQKENI. The CDR3 extends over 15 amino acids. V shed 3 bases and J 6 bases; nucleotides not matched to a gene: 7. The CDR3 DNA reads as TGTGCCAGCTCACCGATGACAGGGAATGCCGGGGAGCTGTTTTTT. Its protein is CASSPMTGNAGELFF. Filled out from reference TRBV18 and TRBJ2-2, the complete variable domain reads NAGVMQNPRHLVRRRGQEARLRCSPMKGHSHVYWYRQLPEEGLKFMVYLQKENIIDESGMPKERFSAEFPKEGPSILRIQQVVRGDSAAYFCASSPMTGNAGELFFGEGSRLTVL.

The chain is built from TRBV29-1 and TRBJ2-1, with D maybe TRBD2 (6 bases). There are 15 residues in the CDR3. CDR1 is SQVTM and CDR2 is ANQGSEA in the germline V gene. Trimming shortened V by 6 bases and J by 4 bases, and 19 bases separated the two germline ends. The CDR3 sequence is CSVDPGAGSYNEQFF. CDR3 in DNA: TGCAGCGTAGACCCTGGGGCGGGGTCATACAATGAGCAGTTCTTC.

This chain connects TRBV7-9 to TRBJ1-5, with 7 bases matching TRBD1. Germline CDR1 is SEHNR and CDR2 is FQNEAQ (reference sequence). V shed 2 bases, J shed 6 bases, and the junction held 4 bases outside the gene matches. The CDR3 spans 14 residues. The CDR3 DNA reads as TGTGCCAGCAGCTTAAAGGGGGCGGGTCAGCCCCAGCATTTT. Translated: CASSLKGAGQPQHF.

J is TRBJ2-5 and V is TRBV5-1; 7 nucleotides align to TRBD1. The CDR3 is 14 residues long. Germline V gene sequence: CDR1 SGHRS, CDR2 YFSETQ. The V segment lost 1 base and the J segment 5 bases; nucleotides outside the gene matches: 5. CDR3 coding DNA: TGCGCCAGCAGCTTGAACAGGGGAATGGAGACCCAGTACTTC. It translates to CASSLNRGMETQYF.

This clone was counted a few times. The J gene is TRBJ1-2, the V gene TRBV7-9, with a weak D call TRBD1 (6 bases). Trimming cost V 1 base and J 5 bases, with 8 bases left between them. This CDR3 spans 13 amino acids. The V gene's germline CDR1 is SEHNR and CDR2 FQNEAQ (reference sequence). The DNA for the CDR3 is TGTGCCAGCAGCTTAGTGGACAGTTATGGCTACACCTTC. Its protein is CASSLVDSYGYTF.

The chain has TRBV14 and TRBJ2-1; perhaps TRBD2 as D (6 bases). From germline, CDR1 is SGHDN and CDR2 FVKESK. V lost 7 bases and J lost 5, with 15 bases in between. CDR3 length equals 14 residues. CDR3 region: CASTRVAENNEQFF. CDR3 DNA sequence: TGTGCCAGCACCCGGGTAGCGGAGAACAATGAGCAGTTCTTC.

The J gene is TRBJ2-3, the V gene TRBV9; 7 bases are shared with TRBD2. Germline values: CDR1 SGDLS, CDR2 YYNGEE. After removal of 4 bases from V and 2 bases from J, the junction contained 4 bases not matched to a gene. The CDR3 sequence is 14 residues long. The CDR3 region is CASSLAEVTDTQYF. CDR3 sequence (DNA): TGTGCCAGCAGCCTAGCGGAGGTCACAGATACGCAGTATTTT.

This clone was seen a few times. This chain connects TRBV7-2 to TRBJ2-7; no clear D gene. Germline lookup yields CDR1 SGHTA and CDR2 FQGNSA. V lost 1 base to trimming and J lost 5 bases, with 3 bases between them. The CDR3 is 11 amino acids. CDR3 in amino acids: CASSLGDEQYF. CDR3 in DNA: TGTGCCAGCAGCTTAGGCGACGAGCAGTACTTC. Full variable domain (outside the CDR3, taken from reference TRBV7-2 and TRBJ2-7): GAGVSQSPSNKVTEKGKDVELRCDPISGHTALYWYRQSLGQGLEFLIYFQGNSAPDKSGLPSDRFSAERTGGSVSTLTIQRTQQEDSAVYLCASSLGDEQYFGPGTRLTVT.

The chain links TRBV18 to TRBJ1-1, with 8 bases identical to TRBD1. The ends lost 6 bases at V and 2 bases at J; junction bases unmatched: 5. Germline CDR1 is KGHSH and CDR2 is LQKENI. The length of the CDR3 is 14 residues. DNA of the CDR3: TGTGCCAGCTCCCCGGGACAGGCAAACACTGAAGCTTTCTTT. Residues: CASSPGQANTEAFF.

This chain connects TRBV5-4 to TRBJ1-1; possibly TRBD1 for D (5 bases). The CDR3 is 13 residues long. V lost 4 bases, J lost 4 bases, and 11 bases lay in between. Looked up from germline, CDR1 is SGHNT and CDR2 is YYREEE (reference sequence). The CDR3 nucleotides read TGTGCCAGCAGCACCGGCGGGGGCACTGAAGCTTTCTTT. Translation gives CASSTGGGTEAFF.

This clone showed up just a few times. V gene TRBV7-9 combines with J gene TRBJ1-2, with 7 positions matching TRBD1. V lost 6 bases, J lost 8 bases, and 12 bases stayed unmatched. The germline V gene has CDR1 SEHNR and CDR2 FQNEAQ (reference sequence). This CDR3 region has 14 residues. In DNA form, the CDR3 reads TGTGCCAGCAGTCCCCGCCTGACAGGGCGCGGCTACACCTTC. It specifies CASSPRLTGRGYTF.

This clone was picked up a small number of times. The chain has TRBV11-3 and TRBJ2-1; 8 nucleotides match TRBD1. The CDR3 contains 13 residues. The germline V gene has CDR1 SGHNT and CDR2 YENEEA. The V and J ends lost 6 bases and 6 bases, in that order; junction bases with no gene match: 4. CDR3 bases: TGTGCCAGCAGTACAACAGGGGGCAATGAGCAGTTCTTC. It translates to CASSTTGGNEQFF. The full variable domain, rest sourced from reference TRBV11-3 and TRBJ2-1, is EAGVVQSPRYKIIEKKQPVAFWCNPISGHNTLYWYLQNLGQGPELLIRYENEEAVDDSQLPKDRFSAERLKGVDSTLKIQPAELGDSAVYLCASSTTGGNEQFFGPGTRLTVL.

The genes are TRBV27 and TRBJ2-5; possible D gene TRBD1, 5 bases. The CDR3 consists of 16 residues. V lost 3 bases, J lost 0 bases, and 14 bases lay in between. Germline values: CDR1 MNHEY, CDR2 SMNVEV (reference sequence). CDR3 in DNA: TGTGCCAGCAGTTTTTCGTCCAGGGTGTACCAAGAGACCCAGTACTTC. Encoded protein: CASSFSSRVYQETQYF.